The T cell receptor (beta chain) under discussion was sequenced for a study of blood T cells in healthy people across ages. Study-level results: Observed TCR beta diversity per million T cells went down as age went up. This fall followed a roughly linear course with age.

This clonotype has more than one count but fewer than ten. What it binds is not known. V dropped 0 bases and J dropped 3 bases, with 9 bases sitting between them. Germline values: CDR1 SGHRS, CDR2 YFSETQ. This CDR3 comprises 14 residues. Combining a sample-barcoded 5' primer with a J-beta primer mix, a second PCR ran for 7 to 11 cycles. Carrying 12 random nucleotides, a template-switch adaptor labeled each individual cDNA molecule. From the 5' RACE reads, TCRdb called clonotypes with MiXCR, one entry per CDR3 protein. The data hold roughly 1,000,000 distinct CDR3 sequences, with around 25% observed a single time. Individuals who donated were healthy Caucasians from Russia aged about 6 to 100. Each donor had 8.5 to 10 milliliters of peripheral blood drawn. These data were likewise used in another study, on T cells of mothers and their children.

Sequenced sample: blood. The chain has TRBV5-1 and TRBJ2-5; no clear D. This clonotype was sampled from a girl aged 2 to 10 in good health. CDR3 loop: CASSLAAREETQYF. As DNA, the CDR3 is TGCGCCAGCAGCTTGGCGGCTAGGGAAGAGACCCAGTACTTC.